The rows below give T cell receptor beta chains drawn from one sample of a study of blood T cell repertoires in COVID-19. The protocol was immunoSEQ multiplex PCR, while the TCRdb copy is restricted to in-frame clones and leaves out a portion. This table has some 60,000 clones, roughly 85% appearing once. The sample consisted of peripheral blood. Source of these receptors: a human donor in a cohort sampled during active COVID-19. CDR3s include the opening cysteine and the closing phenylalanine or tryptophan. A D gene is named only where the DNA matches it firmly. Some rows have no size entry. The others give once, few or many, or a class for an expanded clone.

d_call	v_call	j_call	clone_size	cdr3_aa	cdr3_nt
TRBD2	TRBV3-1/TRBV3-2	TRBJ2-2	.	CASSQEGASGVTGELFF	TGTGCCAGCAGCCAAGAGGGGGCTAGCGGGGTCACCGGGGAGCTGTTTTTT
TRBD2	TRBV3-1/TRBV3-2	TRBJ2-7	.	CASSRSGGGYEQYF	TGTGCCAGCAGCCGCAGCGGGGGGGGATACGAGCAGTACTTC
.	TRBV10-2	TRBJ2-7	.	CASSEFGEALYEQYF	TGCGCCAGCAGTGAATTTGGGGAGGCCCTCTACGAGCAGTACTTC
.	TRBV2	TRBJ2-1	.	CASSERTAYNEQFF	TGTGCCAGCAGTGAAAGAACAGCCTACAATGAGCAGTTCTTC
TRBD1	TRBV2	TRBJ1-3	.	CASSEDRPTSGNTIYF	TGTGCCAGCAGTGAGGACAGGCCTACCTCTGGAAACACCATATATTTT
TRBD2	TRBV3-1/TRBV3-2	TRBJ2-5	once	CASSSGLAGDQEYF	TGTGCCAGCAGTTCCGGACTAGCGGGGGACCAAGAGTACTTC
TRBD1	TRBV4-2	TRBJ1-3	.	CASSPTGGSGNTIYF	TGTGCCAGCAGCCCGACAGGGGGCTCTGGAAACACCATATATTTT
.	TRBV12-2	TRBJ2-5	once	CASRTKRLAKETQYF	TGTGCAAGTCGCACAAAAAGACTAGCCAAAGAGACCCAGTACTTC
TRBD2	TRBV6-6	TRBJ2-3	.	CASSRLTSGGPRDTQYF	TGTGCCAGCAGTCGCCTAACTAGCGGGGGGCCCAGGGATACGCAGTATTTT
.	TRBV7-9	TRBJ2-2	.	CASSYHGANTGELFF	TGTGCCAGCAGTTATCACGGAGCGAACACCGGGGAGCTGTTTTTT
TRBD1	TRBV5-6	TRBJ2-7	.	CASSPGTESSEQYF	TGTGCCAGCAGCCCCGGGACAGAGTCCTCCGAGCAGTACTTC
.	TRBV5-4	TRBJ1-3	once	CASSRQGPTGNTIYF	TGTGCCAGCAGCCGTCAGGGGCCCACTGGAAACACCATATATTTT
.	TRBV7-9	TRBJ2-2	few	CASSRNGEGGGELFF	TGTGCCAGCAGCCGAAATGGCGAGGGCGGCGGGGAGCTGTTTTTT
TRBD1	TRBV24-1	TRBJ2-5	.	CATSDQTGAGETQYF	TGTGCCACCAGTGACCAGACAGGGGCCGGTGAGACCCAGTACTTC
.	TRBV27	TRBJ1-2	.	CASSPKIWTDKYYGYTF	TGTGCCAGCAGTCCAAAGATTTGGACAGATAAATACTATGGCTACACCTTC
.	TRBV5-8	TRBJ2-1	.	CASSSSNREQFF	TGTGCCAGCAGCTCCTCTAATCGGGAGCAGTTCTTC
TRBD2	TRBV6-4	TRBJ2-1	.	CASSQIAGGPLEQFF	TGTGCCAGCAGTCAAATAGCGGGGGGGCCCCTTGAGCAGTTCTTC
.	TRBV13	TRBJ2-7	.	CASRPRGASFLYEQYF	TGTGCCAGCAGGCCCCGGGGGGCCTCCTTCTTATACGAGCAGTACTTC
.	TRBV5-6	TRBJ2-1	.	CASSAGLGSYNEQFF	TGTGCCAGCAGCGCCGGACTCGGTTCCTACAATGAGCAGTTCTTC
TRBD1	TRBV5-4	TRBJ1-2	.	CASSSGTGGLLGNYGYTF	TGTGCCAGCAGCTCCGGGACAGGGGGATTGTTGGGTAACTATGGCTACACCTTC
.	TRBV4-1	TRBJ2-3	.	CASSHPTTDTQYF	TGCGCCAGCAGCCACCCTACCACAGATACGCAGTATTTT
TRBD1	TRBV18	TRBJ1-1	.	CASSKRQGSTEAFF	TGTGCCAGCTCAAAAAGACAGGGAAGCACTGAAGCTTTCTTT
TRBD2	TRBV7-9	TRBJ2-3	.	CASSARTSGITDTQYF	TGTGCCAGCAGCGCCAGGACTAGCGGGATTACAGATACGCAGTATTTT
.	TRBV10-2	TRBJ2-1	.	CASNEVARANNEQFF	TGCGCCAGTAACGAAGTTGCCAGGGCCAACAATGAGCAGTTCTTC
TRBD2	TRBV5-1	TRBJ2-1	.	CASSLETSKNEQFF	TGCGCCAGCAGCTTGGAGACTAGCAAGAATGAGCAGTTCTTC
.	TRBV27	TRBJ1-4	.	CASSLGALNEKLFF	TGTGCCAGCAGTTTAGGAGCGCTCAATGAAAAACTGTTTTTT
TRBD2	TRBV3-1/TRBV3-2	TRBJ2-6	.	CASLPSGGANVLTF	TGTGCCAGCCTTCCTAGCGGGGGGGCCAACGTCCTGACTTTC
TRBD2	TRBV7-2	TRBJ2-3	.	CASSYNSGGNTDTQYF	TGTGCCAGCAGCTACAATAGCGGGGGAAACACAGATACGCAGTATTTT
.	TRBV19	TRBJ2-1	.	CASSMDSSSYNEQFF	TGTGCCAGTAGTATGGACAGCAGCTCCTACAATGAGCAGTTCTTC
.	TRBV7-6	TRBJ1-6	.	CASSQDGNSPLHF	TGTGCCAGCAGCCAGGATGGTAATTCACCCCTCCACTTT
.	TRBV9	TRBJ1-1	.	CASSAPQGNTEAFF	TGTGCCAGCAGCGCACCACAGGGGAACACTGAAGCTTTCTTT
TRBD1	TRBV6-4	TRBJ2-5	.	CASRIPGQGGGTQYF	TGTGCCAGCAGAATTCCGGGACAGGGAGGGGGGACCCAGTACTTC
.	TRBV7-2	TRBJ1-1	.	CASSLSIDSNTEAFF	TGTGCCAGCAGCTTATCAATCGACAGCAACACTGAAGCTTTCTTT
TRBD1	TRBV24-1	TRBJ1-4	.	CATSDFRTGKEKLFF	TGTGCCACCAGTGATTTCCGGACAGGGAAGGAAAAACTGTTTTTT
TRBD1	TRBV7-2	TRBJ1-2	.	CASSPTGVLGGYGYTF	TGTGCCAGCAGCCCCACAGGGGTACTGGGGGGATATGGCTACACCTTC
.	TRBV2	TRBJ1-2	.	CASRSGGVNYGYTF	TGTGCCAGCAGGTCGGGGGGGGTTAACTATGGCTACACCTTC
TRBD2	TRBV2	TRBJ2-5	.	CASKGNPGLAGVTQYF	TGTGCCAGCAAAGGCAACCCGGGACTAGCGGGGGTGACCCAGTACTTC